This T cell receptor (beta chain) was obtained from a study of response to subunit inactivated influenza vaccine. MiXCR, applied by TCRdb to the RT-PCR reads, yields one record per CDR3 protein. The profile shows 450,000 to 600,000 distinct CDR3 sequences, about 15% of them singletons. Many counts were recorded for this clonotype. Per germline, CDR1 SGHTA and CDR2 FQGNSA. J lost 6 bases, V lost 4 bases, and 4 bases had no gene match. The CDR3 totals 15 residues. V usage is TRBV7-2 and J usage is TRBJ2-3; 13 positions match TRBD2. Here the sequenced sample was CD4+ T cells sorted from PBMCs, taken less than 30 months after vaccination. The sequence was collected from a man between 50 and 75 years old who received an inactivated influenza vaccine. CDR3 nucleotide sequence: TGTGCCAGCAGCTCCGGACTAGCGGGAGTGGATACGCAGTATTTT. Translation: CASSSGLAGVDTQYF.